This TCR beta chain was captured in a study of T-cell memory formation after mild COVID-19. Study-wide findings and caveats: Several responding clones turned up in pre-infection memory, indicating that cross-reactive memory may have taken part. CD4+ contracting clones were mainly CM and EM; CD8+ ones, EMRA.

This clonotype was counted between two and nine times. Its antigen is not identified. With constant-segment primers, 5'RACE yielded cDNA libraries of TCR alpha and TCR beta that carried sample barcodes and UMIs. A single record per CDR3 protein comes from TCRdb applying MiXCR to the 5' RACE reads. The sample contains about 180,000 distinct CDR3 sequences, 16% of which appear only once. V was trimmed by 4 bases and J by 1 base, leaving 12 bases between them. The CDR3 extends over 16 amino acids. CDR1 KGHDR and CDR2 SFDVKD come from the germline V gene. The chain links TRBV24-1 to TRBJ2-2; tentative D call: TRBD2 (6 bases). Sample: PBMCs or a T cell subset sorted from them (not recorded which). This TCR came from an adult woman who had mild COVID-19 (a few samples of this study predate the infection). Cell type and time point are not known. CDR3 sequence: CATSDPGRGNTGELFF. The CDR3 DNA reads TGTGCCACCAGTGACCCCGGGCGGGGGAACACCGGGGAGCTGTTTTTT.